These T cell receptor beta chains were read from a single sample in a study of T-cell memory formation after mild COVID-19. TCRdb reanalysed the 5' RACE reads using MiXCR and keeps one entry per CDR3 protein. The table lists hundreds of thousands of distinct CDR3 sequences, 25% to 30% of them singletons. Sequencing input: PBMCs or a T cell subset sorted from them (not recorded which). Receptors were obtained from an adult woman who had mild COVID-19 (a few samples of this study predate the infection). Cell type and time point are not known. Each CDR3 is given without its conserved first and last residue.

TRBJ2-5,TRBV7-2,ASSLGGPQETQY
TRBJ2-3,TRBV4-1,ASSSGLSTDTQY
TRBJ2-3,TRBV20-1,AATGWVGTDTQY
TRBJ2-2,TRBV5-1,ASSRTGDAGELF
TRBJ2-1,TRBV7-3,ASSNSGGDNNEQF
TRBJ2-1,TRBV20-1,SARGPGDEQF
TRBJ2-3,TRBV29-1,SVLSGTTDTQY
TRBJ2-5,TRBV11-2,ASSPRLGLAGGGETQY
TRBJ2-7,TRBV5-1,ASSLELSGSYEQY
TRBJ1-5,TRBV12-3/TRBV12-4,ASSFSNQPQH
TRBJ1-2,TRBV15,ATSRDSGRDGYT
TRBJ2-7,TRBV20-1,SASVGGAEEQY
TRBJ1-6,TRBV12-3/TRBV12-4,ASSLALGSNSPLH
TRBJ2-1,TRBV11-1,ASSLLGAGGPLNEQF
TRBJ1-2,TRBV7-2,ASSLTGVDST
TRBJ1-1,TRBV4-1,ASSQDGWGGALNTEAF
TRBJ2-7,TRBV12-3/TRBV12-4,ASSLRVRYEQY
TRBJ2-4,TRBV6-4,ASSDGQAPQLDGRNIQY
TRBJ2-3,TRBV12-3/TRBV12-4,ASGRPLVGTDTQY
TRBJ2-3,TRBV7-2,ASSFHPGTQY
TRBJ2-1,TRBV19,ASMGVYYNEQF
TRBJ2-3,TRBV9,ASSTSSGTDTQY
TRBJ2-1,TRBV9,ASSVVTSSEQF
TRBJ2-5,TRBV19,ASSNWDRGLMETQY
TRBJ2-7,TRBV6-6,ASSYSGGNVEQY
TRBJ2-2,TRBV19,ASSILGGELF
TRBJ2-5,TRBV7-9,ASSSQGQGIQETQY
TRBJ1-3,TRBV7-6,ASSSAGASGNTIY
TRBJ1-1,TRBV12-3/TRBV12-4,ASSGGHDLEAF
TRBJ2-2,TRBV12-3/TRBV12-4,ATCNSVVGELF
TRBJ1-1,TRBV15,ATSRDLVKGTEAF
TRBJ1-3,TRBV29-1,SVEEQRSGNTIY
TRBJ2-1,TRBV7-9,ASSFGLGTYNEQF
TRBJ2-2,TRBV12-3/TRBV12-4,ASSPAASGLATTGELF
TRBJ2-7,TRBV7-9,ASGLTYEQY
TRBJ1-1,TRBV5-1,ASSLEPNRRDTEAF
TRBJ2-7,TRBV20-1,SASPLLGVRKNTDYEQY
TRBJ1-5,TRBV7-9,ASSSDRNNQPQH
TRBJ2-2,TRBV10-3,AISARADTGELF
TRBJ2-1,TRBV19,ASSMGGDYNEQF
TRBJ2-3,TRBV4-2,ASSLQSGTRSDTQY
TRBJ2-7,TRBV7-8,ASSSGETSYEQY